The sequence of this T cell receptor beta chain was determined in a study of blood T cells in healthy people across ages. The authors ran a second PCR of 7 to 11 cycles using a sample-barcoded 5' primer and a J-beta primer mix. TCRdb reprocessed the 5' RACE reads via MiXCR and lists one record per CDR3 protein. The table lists hundreds of thousands of distinct CDR3 sequences, under 50% of them singletons. This clonotype has a single count. The antigen remains unidentified. Findings of the study overall: Changes seen in expanded clonotypes were possibly confounded by donor CMV status left unknown.

The sample taken for sequencing was blood. This TCR was sampled from a man between 25 and 39 years old in good health.

CDR3 amino acids: CASSHGGRAGENIQYF. For the CDR3, the DNA is TGTGCCAGCAGCCACGGAGGACGAGCGGGGGAAAACATTCAGTACTTC. The V call is TRBV7-9, the J call TRBJ2-4, with 8 bases aligning to TRBD2. The CDR3 sequence is 16 residues long. V shed 5 bases, J shed 5 bases, and the junction held 11 bases outside the gene matches. Germline V gene data show CDR1 as SEHNR and CDR2 as FQNEAQ (reference sequence).